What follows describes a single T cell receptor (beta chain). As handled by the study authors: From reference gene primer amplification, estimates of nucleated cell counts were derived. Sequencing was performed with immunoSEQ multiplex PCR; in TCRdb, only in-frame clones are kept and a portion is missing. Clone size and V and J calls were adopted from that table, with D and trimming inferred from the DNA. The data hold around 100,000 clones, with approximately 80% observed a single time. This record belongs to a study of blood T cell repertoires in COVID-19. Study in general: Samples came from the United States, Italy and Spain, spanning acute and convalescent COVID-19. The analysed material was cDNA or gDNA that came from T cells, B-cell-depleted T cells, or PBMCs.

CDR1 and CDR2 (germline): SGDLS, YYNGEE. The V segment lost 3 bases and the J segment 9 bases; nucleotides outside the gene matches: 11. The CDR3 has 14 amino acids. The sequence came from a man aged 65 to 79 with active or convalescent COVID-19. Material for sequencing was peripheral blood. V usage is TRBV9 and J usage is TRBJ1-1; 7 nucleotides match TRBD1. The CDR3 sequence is CASSANRQGTQAFF. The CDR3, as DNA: TGTGCCAGCAGCGCCAACCGACAGGGTACACAAGCTTTCTTT.